Listed here are 15 T cell receptor beta chains from one sample, sequenced in a study of blood T cell repertoires in COVID-19. Clones were read by immunoSEQ multiplex PCR, and TCRdb kept only the in-frame ones, dropping some. The profile shows 200,000 to 300,000 clones, under 85% of them singletons. Input material: peripheral blood. These receptors all stem from a man younger than 45 who had recovered from COVID-19.

The V call is TRBV5-1, the J call TRBJ1-1; no reliable D call. This CDR3 is 13 amino acids long. V was cut by 1 base and J by 3 bases, with 7 bases left in between. Per the germline V gene, CDR1 is SGHRS and CDR2 is YFSETQ. This CDR3 is CASSLMGDTEAFF. CDR3 DNA: TGCGCCAGCAGCTTGATGGGAGACACTGAAGCTTTCTTT.

This rearrangement joins TRBV5-1 to TRBJ2-1; a possible D gene is TRBD1 (7 bases). Trimming pared 5 bases from V and 8 bases from J, leaving 17 bases between. This CDR3 spans 14 amino acids. Germline V CDR1 and CDR2: SGHRS, YFSETQ. CDR3 sequence: CASRRQGGNDEQFF. The CDR3 coding sequence is TGCGCCAGCAGGCGGCAGGGGGGTAACGATGAGCAGTTCTTC.

J is TRBJ2-7 and V is TRBV7-9, with 11 bases that match TRBD2. Germline CDR1 and CDR2: SEHNR and FQNEAQ (reference sequence). The CDR3 is 17 amino acids. After removal of 3 bases from V and 0 bases from J, the junction contained 7 bases not matched to a gene. CDR3 sequence (DNA): TGTGCCAGCAGCTTTAGTCTAGCGGGGGGCCCCTCCTACGAGCAGTACTTC. Protein product: CASSFSLAGGPSYEQYF.

The DNA of the CDR3 is TGTGCCAGCAGCTTGGTCCAGCTAGACGGGGCCAACGTCCTGACTTTC. Translation: CASSLVQLDGANVLTF. V usage is TRBV5-6 and J usage is TRBJ2-6; D is uncertain. There are 16 residues in the CDR3. Germline V lookup: CDR1 SGHDT, CDR2 YYEEEE. Trimming took off 0 bases at V and 4 bases at J, with 11 bases between the two ends.

The chain recombines TRBV4-1 with TRBJ1-2; weak D call: TRBD1 (5 bases). CDR1 and CDR2 (germline): MGHRA, YSYEKL. V was clipped by 3 bases and J by 3 bases, with 17 bases between them. CDR3 size: 16 residues. The CDR3 nucleotides are TGCGCCAGCAGCCAGGGCGCCGGCAGGGATGACTATGGCTACACCTTC. Protein product: CASSQGAGRDDYGYTF.

Only one count was recorded for this clone. The rearrangement joins TRBV9 to TRBJ1-2, with D maybe TRBD1 (6 bases). CDR1 is SGDLS, CDR2 YYNGEE, per germline. The CDR3 is 18 amino acids. Trimming removed 3 bases from V and 4 bases from J, with 25 bases in between. The CDR3 loop reads CASSAGQMVSSDLYGYTF. The CDR3 coding sequence is TGTGCCAGCAGCGCTGGACAGATGGTCTCTTCCGACCTCTATGGCTACACCTTC.

This chain links TRBV4-1 with TRBJ2-4, with 8 bases matching TRBD2. Per the germline V gene, CDR1 is MGHRA and CDR2 is YSYEKL. Trimming took 1 base from V and 8 from J; bases not matched to a gene: 10. The CDR3 is 16 amino acids. The CDR3 region is CASSQALGLAGDIQYF. The CDR3 DNA follows: TGCGCCAGCAGCCAAGCGCTTGGACTAGCCGGTGACATTCAGTACTTC.

The chain combines TRBV6-5 with TRBJ1-5; the D gene is possibly TRBD1 (5 bases). The V gene lost 5 bases and the J gene lost 9 bases, with 17 bases spanning the gap. Germline V lookup: CDR1 MNHEY, CDR2 SVGAGI. The CDR3 is 14 amino acids. The CDR3 reads CASSQLRAPGPQHF. The CDR3 nucleotides are TGTGCCAGCAGTCAGCTCAGGGCCCCGGGGCCCCAGCATTTT.

The J gene is TRBJ2-3, the V gene TRBV2, with a tentative D call TRBD2 (5 bases). The V end lost 5 bases, the J end lost 8 bases, and 11 bases lay between the germline ends. Germline lookup yields CDR1 SNHLY and CDR2 FYNNEI. This CDR3 has 12 amino acids. This CDR3 is CASSNVRGTQYF. CDR3 sequence (DNA): TGTGCCAGCAGTAATGTCCGGGGTACGCAGTATTTT.

This chain links TRBV6-5 with TRBJ2-5, with 9 bases aligning to TRBD2. Germline CDR1 reads MNHEY; CDR2 reads SVGAGI. V was pared by 7 bases and J by 5 bases, with 11 bases of the junction left unmatched. This CDR3 has 15 amino acids. The CDR3 nucleotides are TGTGCCAGCACGGCTAGCGGGACGAATGGCGAGACCCAGTACTTC. Residues: CASTASGTNGETQYF.

DNA for the CDR3: TGTGCCAGCAGTGGATTAAGTGGAGGTAATTCACCCCTCCACTTT. It specifies CASSGLSGGNSPLHF. The chain recombines TRBV2 with TRBJ1-6; unclear D gene. The CDR3 covers 15 residues. Germline CDR1 SNHLY, CDR2 FYNNEI. Trimming took 4 bases from V and 6 from J, leaving 13 bases between them.

The V gene is TRBV9, the J gene TRBJ1-2; possible D gene TRBD1, 5 bases. The V gene lost 4 bases and the J gene lost 6 bases, with 13 bases spanning the gap. CDR3 length equals 13 residues. CDR1 and CDR2 (germline): SGDLS, YYNGEE. Here the CDR3 DNA reads TGTGCCAGCAGCCAGCGGGGGGTGAATGGCTACACCTTC. Protein sequence: CASSQRGVNGYTF.

V is TRBV27 and J is TRBJ2-2, with TRBD2 as a possible D gene (6 bases). V was shortened by 6 bases and J by 2 bases, with 16 bases between the two germline ends. The germline V gene encodes CDR1 MNHEY and CDR2 SMNVEV (reference sequence). This CDR3 spans 16 amino acids. The DNA of the CDR3 is TGTGCCAGCAGCCTCCCTGGGCGGGGTAACACCGGGGAGCTGTTTTTT. It specifies CASSLPGRGNTGELFF.

The chain recombines TRBV7-9 with TRBJ2-5; D gene uncertain. The germline gives CDR1 SEHNR, CDR2 FQNEAQ (reference sequence). The length of the CDR3 is 14 residues. V was clipped by 1 base and J by 5 bases, with 11 bases between them. The CDR3 is CASSLDYYRETQYF. In DNA, the CDR3 is TGTGCCAGCAGCTTAGACTACTACCGGGAGACCCAGTACTTC.

The chain couples TRBV6-6 to TRBJ2-7, with D unresolved. CDR1 is MNHNY, CDR2 SVGAGI, per germline (reference sequence). Trimming took 0 bases from V and 3 from J, leaving 9 bases between them. The length of the CDR3 is 14 residues. The CDR3 DNA reads as TGTGCCAGCAGTTACTCTCGAGGAGTCTACGAGCAGTACTTC. Its protein is CASSYSRGVYEQYF.